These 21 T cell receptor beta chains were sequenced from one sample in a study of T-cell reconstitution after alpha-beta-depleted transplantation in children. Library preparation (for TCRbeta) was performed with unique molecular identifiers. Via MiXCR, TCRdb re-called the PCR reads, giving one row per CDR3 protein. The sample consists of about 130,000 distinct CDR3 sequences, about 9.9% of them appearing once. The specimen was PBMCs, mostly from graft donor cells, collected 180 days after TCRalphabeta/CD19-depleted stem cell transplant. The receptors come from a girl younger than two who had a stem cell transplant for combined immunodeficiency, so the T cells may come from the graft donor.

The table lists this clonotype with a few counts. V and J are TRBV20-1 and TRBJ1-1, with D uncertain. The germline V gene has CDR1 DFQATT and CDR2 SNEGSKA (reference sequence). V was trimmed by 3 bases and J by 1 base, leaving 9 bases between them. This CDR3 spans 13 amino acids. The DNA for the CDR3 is TGCAGTGCTAGTCAGGTACCGAACACTGAAGCTTTCTTT. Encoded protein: CSASQVPNTEAFF.

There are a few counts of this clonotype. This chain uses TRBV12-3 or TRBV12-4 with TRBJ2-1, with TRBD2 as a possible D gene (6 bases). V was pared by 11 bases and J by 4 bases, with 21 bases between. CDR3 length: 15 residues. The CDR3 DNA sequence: TGTGCCTCTCATGATGGGGGAGGTGGGTACAATGAGCAGTTCTTC. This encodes CASHDGGGGYNEQFF.

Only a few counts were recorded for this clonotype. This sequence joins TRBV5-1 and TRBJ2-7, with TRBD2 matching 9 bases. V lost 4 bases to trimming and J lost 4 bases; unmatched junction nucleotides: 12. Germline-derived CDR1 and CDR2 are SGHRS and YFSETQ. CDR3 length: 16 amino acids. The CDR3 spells CASSPRAGGDRYEQYF. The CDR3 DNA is TGCGCCAGCAGCCCCAGGGCGGGAGGGGATCGTTACGAGCAGTACTTC.

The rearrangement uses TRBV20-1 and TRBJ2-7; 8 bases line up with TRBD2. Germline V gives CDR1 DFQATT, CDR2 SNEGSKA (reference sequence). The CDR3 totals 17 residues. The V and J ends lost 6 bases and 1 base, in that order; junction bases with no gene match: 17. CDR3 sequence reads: CSAPGRLLAGGSYEQYF. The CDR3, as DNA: TGCAGTGCCCCCGGGCGCCTGCTAGCGGGCGGGTCCTACGAGCAGTACTTC.

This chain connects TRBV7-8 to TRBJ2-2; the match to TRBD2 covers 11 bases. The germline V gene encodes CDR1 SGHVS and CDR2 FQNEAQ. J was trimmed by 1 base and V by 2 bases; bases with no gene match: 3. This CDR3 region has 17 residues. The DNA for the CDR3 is TGTGCCAGCAGCTTATTCGGGACTAGCGGGAACACCGGGGAGCTGTTTTTT. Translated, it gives CASSLFGTSGNTGELFF.

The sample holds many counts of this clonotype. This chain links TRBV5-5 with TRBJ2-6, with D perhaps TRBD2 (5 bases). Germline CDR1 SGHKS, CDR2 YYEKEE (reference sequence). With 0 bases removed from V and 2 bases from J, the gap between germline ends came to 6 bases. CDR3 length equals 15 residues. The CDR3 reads CASSLDGAGANVLTF. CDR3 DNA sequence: TGTGCCAGCAGCTTGGACGGGGCTGGGGCCAACGTCCTGACTTTC.

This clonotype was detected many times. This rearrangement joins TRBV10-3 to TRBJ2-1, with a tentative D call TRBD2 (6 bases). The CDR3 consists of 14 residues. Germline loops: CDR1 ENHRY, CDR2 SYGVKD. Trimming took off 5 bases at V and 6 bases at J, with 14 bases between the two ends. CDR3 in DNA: TGTGCCATCAGTCTGCCGGGACTGCTCAATGAGCAGTTCTTC. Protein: CAISLPGLLNEQFF.

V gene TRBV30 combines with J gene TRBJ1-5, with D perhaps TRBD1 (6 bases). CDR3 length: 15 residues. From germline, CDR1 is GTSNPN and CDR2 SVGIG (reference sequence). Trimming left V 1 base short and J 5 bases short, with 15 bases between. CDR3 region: CAWSARQAPYQPQHF. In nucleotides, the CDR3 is TGTGCCTGGAGTGCCCGACAGGCCCCTTATCAGCCCCAGCATTTT.

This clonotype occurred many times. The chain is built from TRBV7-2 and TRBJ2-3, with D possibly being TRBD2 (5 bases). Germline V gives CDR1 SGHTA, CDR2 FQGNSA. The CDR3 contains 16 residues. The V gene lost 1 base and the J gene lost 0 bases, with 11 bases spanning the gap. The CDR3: CASSLDGRASTDTQYF. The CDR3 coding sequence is TGTGCCAGCAGCTTAGATGGGCGGGCGAGCACAGATACGCAGTATTTT.

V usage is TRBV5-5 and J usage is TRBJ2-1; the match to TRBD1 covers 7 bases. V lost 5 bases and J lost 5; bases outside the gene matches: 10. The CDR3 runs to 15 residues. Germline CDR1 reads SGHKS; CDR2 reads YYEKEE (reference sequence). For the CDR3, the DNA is TGTGCCAGCAGGCACGCCGGGACAGATCACAATGAGCAGTTCTTC. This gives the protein CASRHAGTDHNEQFF. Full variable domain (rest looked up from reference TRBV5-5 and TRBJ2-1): DAGVTQSPTHLIKTRGQQVTLRCSPISGHKSVSWYQQVLGQGPQFIFQYYEKEERGRGNFPDRFSARQFPNYSSELNVNALLLGDSALYLCASRHAGTDHNEQFFGPGTRLTVL.

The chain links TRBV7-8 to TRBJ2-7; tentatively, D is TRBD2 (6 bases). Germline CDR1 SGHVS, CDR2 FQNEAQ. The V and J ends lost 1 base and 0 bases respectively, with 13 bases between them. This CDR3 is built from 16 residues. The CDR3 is CASSLGRLAYSYEQYF. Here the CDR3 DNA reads TGTGCCAGCAGCTTAGGTCGCCTAGCGTACTCCTACGAGCAGTACTTC.

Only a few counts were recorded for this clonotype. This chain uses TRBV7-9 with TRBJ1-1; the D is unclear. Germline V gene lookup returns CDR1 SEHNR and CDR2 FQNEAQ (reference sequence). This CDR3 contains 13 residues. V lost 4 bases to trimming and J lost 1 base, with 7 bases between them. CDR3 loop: CASSSDWNTEAFF. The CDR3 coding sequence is TGTGCCAGCAGCTCGGACTGGAACACTGAAGCTTTCTTT.

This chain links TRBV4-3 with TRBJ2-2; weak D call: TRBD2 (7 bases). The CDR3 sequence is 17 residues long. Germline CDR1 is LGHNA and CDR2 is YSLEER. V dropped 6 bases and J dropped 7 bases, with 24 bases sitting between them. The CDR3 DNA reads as TGCGCCAGCAGGGGAATTTTGAGGGGGGGCCTTTTCGGGGAGCTGTTTTTT. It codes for CASRGILRGGLFGELFF.

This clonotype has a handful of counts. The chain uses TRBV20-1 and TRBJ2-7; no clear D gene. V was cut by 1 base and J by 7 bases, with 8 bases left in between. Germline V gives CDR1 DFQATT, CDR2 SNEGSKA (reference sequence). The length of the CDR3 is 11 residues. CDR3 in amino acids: CSARGPREQYF. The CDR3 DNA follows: TGCAGTGCTAGAGGTCCCCGGGAGCAGTACTTC.

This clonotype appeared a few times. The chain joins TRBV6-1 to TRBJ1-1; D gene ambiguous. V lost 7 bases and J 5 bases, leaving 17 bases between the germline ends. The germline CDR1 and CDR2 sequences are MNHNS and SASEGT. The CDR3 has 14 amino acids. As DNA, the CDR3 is TGTGCCAGCAATACCGGAGTCGACGGGACTGAAGCTTTCTTT. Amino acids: CASNTGVDGTEAFF.

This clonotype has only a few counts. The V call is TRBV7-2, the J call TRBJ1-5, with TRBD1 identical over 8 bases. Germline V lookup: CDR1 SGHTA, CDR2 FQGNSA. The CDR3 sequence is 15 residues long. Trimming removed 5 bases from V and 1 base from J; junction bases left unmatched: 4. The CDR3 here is CASSQRTGSNQPQHF. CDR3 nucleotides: TGTGCCAGCAGCCAGAGGACAGGGAGCAATCAGCCCCAGCATTTT. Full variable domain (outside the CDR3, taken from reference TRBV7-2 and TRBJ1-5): GAGVSQSPSNKVTEKGKDVELRCDPISGHTALYWYRQSLGQGLEFLIYFQGNSAPDKSGLPSDRFSAERTGGSVSTLTIQRTQQEDSAVYLCASSQRTGSNQPQHFGDGTRLSIL.

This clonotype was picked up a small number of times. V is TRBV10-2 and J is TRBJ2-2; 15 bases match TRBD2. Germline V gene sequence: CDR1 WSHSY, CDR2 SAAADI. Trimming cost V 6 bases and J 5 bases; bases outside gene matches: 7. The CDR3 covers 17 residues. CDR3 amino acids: CASSLGLAGGKTGELFF. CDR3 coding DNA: TGCGCCAGCAGCCTCGGACTAGCGGGAGGGAAAACCGGGGAGCTGTTTTTT.

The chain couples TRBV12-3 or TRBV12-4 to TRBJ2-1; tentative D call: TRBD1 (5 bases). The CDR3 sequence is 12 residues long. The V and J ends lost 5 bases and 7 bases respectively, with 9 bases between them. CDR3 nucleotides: TGTGCCAGCAGTGGAGCAGGGAATGAGCAGTTCTTC. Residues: CASSGAGNEQFF.

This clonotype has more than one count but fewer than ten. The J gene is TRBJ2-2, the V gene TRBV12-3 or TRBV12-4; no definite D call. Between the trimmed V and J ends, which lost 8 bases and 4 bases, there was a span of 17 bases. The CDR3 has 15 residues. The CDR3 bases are TGTGCCAGCGGGAATTCTAGACCTTTCACCGGGGAGCTGTTTTTT. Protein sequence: CASGNSRPFTGELFF.

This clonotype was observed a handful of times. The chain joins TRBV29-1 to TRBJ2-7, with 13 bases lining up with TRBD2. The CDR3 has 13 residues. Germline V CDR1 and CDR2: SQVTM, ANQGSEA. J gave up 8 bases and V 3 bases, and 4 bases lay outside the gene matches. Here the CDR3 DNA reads TGCAGCGTTGACGGACTAGCGGGAGCCCAGCAGTACTTC. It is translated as CSVDGLAGAQQYF.

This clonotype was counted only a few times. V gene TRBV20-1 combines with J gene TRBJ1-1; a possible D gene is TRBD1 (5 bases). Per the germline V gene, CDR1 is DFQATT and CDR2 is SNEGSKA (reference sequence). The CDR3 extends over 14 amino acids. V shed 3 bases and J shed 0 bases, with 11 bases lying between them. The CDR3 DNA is TGCAGTGCTAGGGGACGGGTCCTGAACACTGAAGCTTTCTTT. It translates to CSARGRVLNTEAFF.